A single sample is the source of the 25 T cell receptor beta chains below, sequenced in a study of T cells in narcolepsy. Method: immunoSEQ multiplex PCR; TCRdb's copy keeps in-frame clones and lacks some. Of 13,000 or so clones listed, about 88% are singletons. Source material: CD45RA- memory CD4+ T cells from PBMCs. All receptors come from a human donor with narcolepsy.

For the CDR3, the DNA is TGTGCCAGCAGGGCAGGGCATAGCTCCTACGAGCAGTACTTC. Residues: CASRAGHSSYEQYF. V is TRBV28 and J is TRBJ2-7, with a tentative D call TRBD1 (5 bases). Germline assignment: CDR1 MDHEN and CDR2 SYDVKM. The germline V and J ends were trimmed by 6 bases and 0 bases, with 12 bases remaining between them. The length of the CDR3 is 14 residues.

The chain joins TRBV10-1 to TRBJ2-4; 7 nucleotides line up with TRBD2. The CDR3 covers 15 residues. V was pared by 3 bases and J by 2 bases, with 4 bases of the junction left unmatched. The V gene's germline CDR1 is WNHNN and CDR2 SYGVQD (reference sequence). The CDR3 here is CASSELGGSKNIQYF. CDR3 nucleotide sequence: TGCGCCAGCAGTGAACTGGGAGGGTCCAAAAACATTCAGTACTTC.

CDR3 loop: CASSRDRGSSYEQYF. CDR3 DNA sequence: TGCGCCAGCAGTCGGGACAGGGGATCCTCCTACGAGCAGTACTTC. The V and J genes are TRBV4-1 and TRBJ2-7, with TRBD1 matching 10 bases. Trimming cost V 6 bases and J 0 bases; bases outside gene matches: 5. Germline V gene lookup returns CDR1 MGHRA and CDR2 YSYEKL. The CDR3 covers 15 residues.

CDR3 sequence: CASSTGGAGTYEQYF. The CDR3 DNA reads as TGTGCCAGCAGCACAGGGGGCGCAGGAACCTACGAGCAGTACTTC. The chain combines TRBV5-8 with TRBJ2-7; 9 nucleotides agree with TRBD1. With 4 bases clipped from V and 2 bases from J, the junction kept 7 bases outside the gene matches. The germline V gene has CDR1 SGHTS and CDR2 YDEGEE. The CDR3 runs to 15 residues. Complete variable domain (other parts from reference TRBV5-8 and TRBJ2-7): EAGVTQSPTHLIKTRGQQATLRCSPISGHTSVYWYQQALGLGLQFLLWYDEGEERNRGNFPPRFSGRQFPNYSSELNVNALELEDSALYLCASSTGGAGTYEQYFGPGTRLTVT.

The V and J genes are TRBV27 and TRBJ1-5, with a weak D call TRBD1 (6 bases). The CDR3 totals 15 residues. Looked up from germline, CDR1 is MNHEY and CDR2 is SMNVEV (reference sequence). V was cut by 6 bases and J by 0 bases, with 12 bases left in between. CDR3 in amino acids: CASSRTDYSNQPQHF. The CDR3, as DNA: TGTGCCAGCAGCCGGACAGATTATAGCAATCAGCCCCAGCATTTT.

V usage is TRBV5-4 and J usage is TRBJ2-1; 7 nucleotides line up with TRBD2. Looked up from germline, CDR1 is SGHNT and CDR2 is YYREEE (reference sequence). The CDR3 runs to 15 residues. Trimming at V came to 0 bases and at J to 4 bases, leaving 4 bases not matched to a gene. CDR3 residues: CASSLVGGGYNEQFF. CDR3 DNA sequence: TGTGCCAGCAGCTTGGTTGGCGGGGGTTACAATGAGCAGTTCTTC. Based on the CDR3 plus reference TRBV5-4 and TRBJ2-1, the full variable domain is ETGVTQSPTHLIKTRGQQVTLRCSSQSGHNTVSWYQQALGQGPQFIFQYYREEENGRGNFPPRFSGLQFPNYSSELNVNALELDDSALYLCASSLVGGGYNEQFFGPGTRLTVL.

The chain has TRBV18 and TRBJ1-4; tentatively, D is TRBD1 (6 bases). This CDR3 has 14 amino acids. CDR1 is KGHSH, CDR2 LQKENI, per germline. Trimming cost V 5 bases and J 4 bases, with 11 bases left between them. The CDR3 nucleotides are TGTGCCAGCTCAGCCGGGACAAGTAATGAAAAACTGTTTTTT. The encoded protein is CASSAGTSNEKLFF.

The chain employs TRBV6-5 and TRBJ2-4; 8 bases match TRBD1. The CDR3 is 14 residues long. The germline V gene has CDR1 MNHEY and CDR2 SVGAGI. The V gene end was trimmed by 6 bases and the J gene end by 7 bases; junction bases not matched to a gene: 8. In DNA, the CDR3 is TGTGCCAGCAGAGGAAGGACAGGGTTGAACATTCAGTACTTC. Translating gives CASRGRTGLNIQYF.

This chain links TRBV25-1 with TRBJ2-3, with 10 bases lining up with TRBD2. CDR1 MGHDK and CDR2 SYGVNS come from the germline V gene. The CDR3 extends over 17 amino acids. V dropped 3 bases and J dropped 9; count of bases not matched to a gene: 15. The CDR3 is CASSDASSGRGFDTQYF. In DNA, the CDR3 is TGTGCCAGCAGTGACGCCTCTAGCGGGAGAGGCTTTGACACGCAGTATTTT.

This chain links TRBV27 with TRBJ2-7; D is possibly TRBD2 (5 bases). The CDR3 has 13 residues. In germline, CDR1 is MNHEY, CDR2 SMNVEV (reference sequence). Trimming shortened V by 5 bases and J by 3 bases, and 11 bases separated the two germline ends. CDR3 residues: CASSRAADYEQYF. CDR3 DNA: TGTGCCAGCAGTCGAGCGGCGGACTACGAGCAGTACTTC.

The chain couples TRBV18 to TRBJ1-1; tentatively, D is TRBD1 (5 bases). Deletions cut 4 bases from V and 3 bases from J, with 15 bases between. Germline V CDR1 and CDR2: KGHSH, LQKENI. The length of the CDR3 is 15 residues. CDR3 nucleotide sequence: TGTGCCAGCTCACAATTTCCGGGGGGGGACACTGAAGCTTTCTTT. This codes for CASSQFPGGDTEAFF.

V gene TRBV7-3 combines with J gene TRBJ1-1; D is uncertain. V gave up 6 bases and J gave up 2 bases, with 19 bases separating them. Looked up from germline, CDR1 is SGHTA and CDR2 is FQGTGA. This CDR3 has 16 residues. The CDR3 loop reads CASSTSPRVGNTEAFF. For the CDR3, the DNA is TGTGCCAGCAGTACCTCTCCCCGGGTTGGAAACACTGAAGCTTTCTTT.

The chain employs TRBV7-9 and TRBJ1-1; TRBD1 agrees at 7 bases. The ends lost 4 bases at V and 3 bases at J; junction bases unmatched: 8. The CDR3 has 15 residues. Germline V lookup: CDR1 SEHNR, CDR2 FQNEAQ (reference sequence). The CDR3 nucleotides are TGTGCCAGCAGCTCCAGACAGGGTACGGACACTGAAGCTTTCTTT. Its translation is CASSSRQGTDTEAFF.

The chain uses TRBV30 and TRBJ1-1; D might be TRBD1 (5 bases). The CDR3 has 13 amino acids. Germline CDR1 is GTSNPN and CDR2 is SVGIG (reference sequence). Trimming stripped 2 bases from V and 0 bases from J, with 7 bases between. CDR3 loop: CAWSFRVNTEAFF. DNA for the CDR3: TGTGCCTGGAGTTTCAGGGTGAACACTGAAGCTTTCTTT.

The rearrangement joins TRBV18 to TRBJ2-1, with 8 positions matching TRBD2. V trimming: 0 bases; J trimming: 1 base; junction bases outside the gene matches: 8. Germline CDR1 KGHSH, CDR2 LQKENI. The CDR3 length is 18 residues. The CDR3 spells CASSPPVGLAGSYNEQFF. Written as DNA, the CDR3 is TGTGCCAGCTCACCACCCGTTGGACTAGCCGGTTCCTACAATGAGCAGTTCTTC. Full variable domain (remainder filled in from reference TRBV18 and TRBJ2-1): NAGVMQNPRHLVRRRGQEARLRCSPMKGHSHVYWYRQLPEEGLKFMVYLQKENIIDESGMPKERFSAEFPKEGPSILRIQQVVRGDSAAYFCASSPPVGLAGSYNEQFFGPGTRLTVL.

The chain employs TRBV2 and TRBJ1-2; 7 bases line up with TRBD1. In germline, CDR1 is SNHLY, CDR2 FYNNEI. With 8 bases clipped from V and 0 bases from J, the junction kept 6 bases outside the gene matches. The CDR3 length is 14 residues. The CDR3 DNA reads TGTGCCAGCGTTCGACAGGGCGCTAACTATGGCTACACCTTC. Its protein is CASVRQGANYGYTF.

This chain uses TRBV2 with TRBJ2-3; 7 bases are shared with TRBD2. The CDR3 is 15 amino acids. Germline CDR1 is SNHLY and CDR2 is FYNNEI. V shed 4 bases, J shed 5 bases, and the junction held 9 bases outside the gene matches. The chain's CDR3 is CASSAGLVIRDTQYF. The DNA for the CDR3 is TGTGCCAGCAGTGCCGGACTAGTTATCAGAGATACGCAGTATTTT.

V usage is TRBV5-5 and J usage is TRBJ1-1, with D possibly being TRBD1 (5 bases). The CDR3 has 12 residues. CDR1 is SGHKS, CDR2 YYEKEE, per germline (reference sequence). Trimming took off 10 bases at V and 0 bases at J, with 10 bases between the two ends. CDR3: CAAGTVNTEAFF. The CDR3 DNA sequence: TGTGCCGCGGGGACGGTGAACACTGAAGCTTTCTTT.

The J gene is TRBJ2-3, the V gene TRBV7-3; the match to TRBD2 covers 7 bases. Looked up from germline, CDR1 is SGHTA and CDR2 is FQGTGA. Trimming at V came to 5 bases and at J to 5 bases, leaving 10 bases not matched to a gene. The CDR3 covers 15 residues. The DNA of the CDR3 is TGTGCCAGCAGCCTCGCCCGGGGGGTACAAGATACGCAGTATTTT. Protein sequence: CASSLARGVQDTQYF.

The V and J genes are TRBV29-1 and TRBJ1-3; D perhaps matches TRBD1 (6 bases). V was shortened by 4 bases and J by 2 bases, with 12 bases between the two germline ends. Germline CDR1 and CDR2: SQVTM and ANQGSEA. The CDR3 sequence is 14 residues long. The CDR3 coding sequence is TGCAGCGTTGCCCCACAGGGTCCTGGAAACACCATATATTTT. The encoded protein is CSVAPQGPGNTIYF.

CDR3 amino acids: CASSEALKSWSWTGGAGNTGELFF. In DNA form, the CDR3 reads TGTGCCAGCAGTGAAGCGCTAAAAAGTTGGTCCTGGACAGGGGGCGCGGGGAACACCGGGGAGCTGTTTTTT. The chain combines TRBV2 with TRBJ2-2; TRBD1 matches 11 bases. The CDR3 has 24 amino acids. Trimming removed 0 bases from V and 1 base from J; junction bases left unmatched: 22. Germline CDR1 and CDR2: SNHLY and FYNNEI.

The chain combines TRBV7-3 with TRBJ2-1, with 11 bases identical to TRBD1. The germline V gene has CDR1 SGHTA and CDR2 FQGTGA. J gave up 5 bases and V 6 bases, and 9 bases lay outside the gene matches. CDR3 length equals 16 residues. The CDR3 spells CASSSTGTGGDNEQFF. CDR3 sequence (DNA): TGTGCCAGCAGTTCGACCGGGACAGGGGGGGACAATGAGCAGTTCTTC.

The chain couples TRBV19 to TRBJ1-5; 9 bases match TRBD1. The ends lost 6 bases at V and 4 bases at J; junction bases unmatched: 16. This CDR3 comprises 18 residues. CDR1 is LNHDA and CDR2 is SQIVND in the germline V gene (reference sequence). CDR3 nucleotides: TGTGCCAGTAGACCGATCGGACAGGGGTGGTTTGCAAATCAGCCCCAGCATTTT. Protein sequence: CASRPIGQGWFANQPQHF.

V and J are TRBV25-1 and TRBJ2-1; TRBD2 matches at 11 bases. Per germline, CDR1 MGHDK and CDR2 SYGVNS. The CDR3 spans 14 residues. Germline trimming cut 8 bases from V and 3 bases from J; bases unmatched to any gene: 3. The DNA for the CDR3 is TGTGCCAGCCGTAGCGGGAGGGACTACAATGAGCAGTTCTTC. Translating it yields CASRSGRDYNEQFF.

The chain combines TRBV11-1 with TRBJ2-5, with D maybe TRBD2 (5 bases). Trimming took 4 bases from V and 1 from J, leaving 22 bases between them. The CDR3 sequence is 18 residues long. Germline V lookup: CDR1 SGHAT, CDR2 FQDESV (reference sequence). The CDR3 spells CASSSPRSGGGLQETQYF. The CDR3 DNA reads as TGTGCCAGCAGCTCCCCGAGGTCGGGCGGAGGACTCCAAGAGACCCAGTACTTC.